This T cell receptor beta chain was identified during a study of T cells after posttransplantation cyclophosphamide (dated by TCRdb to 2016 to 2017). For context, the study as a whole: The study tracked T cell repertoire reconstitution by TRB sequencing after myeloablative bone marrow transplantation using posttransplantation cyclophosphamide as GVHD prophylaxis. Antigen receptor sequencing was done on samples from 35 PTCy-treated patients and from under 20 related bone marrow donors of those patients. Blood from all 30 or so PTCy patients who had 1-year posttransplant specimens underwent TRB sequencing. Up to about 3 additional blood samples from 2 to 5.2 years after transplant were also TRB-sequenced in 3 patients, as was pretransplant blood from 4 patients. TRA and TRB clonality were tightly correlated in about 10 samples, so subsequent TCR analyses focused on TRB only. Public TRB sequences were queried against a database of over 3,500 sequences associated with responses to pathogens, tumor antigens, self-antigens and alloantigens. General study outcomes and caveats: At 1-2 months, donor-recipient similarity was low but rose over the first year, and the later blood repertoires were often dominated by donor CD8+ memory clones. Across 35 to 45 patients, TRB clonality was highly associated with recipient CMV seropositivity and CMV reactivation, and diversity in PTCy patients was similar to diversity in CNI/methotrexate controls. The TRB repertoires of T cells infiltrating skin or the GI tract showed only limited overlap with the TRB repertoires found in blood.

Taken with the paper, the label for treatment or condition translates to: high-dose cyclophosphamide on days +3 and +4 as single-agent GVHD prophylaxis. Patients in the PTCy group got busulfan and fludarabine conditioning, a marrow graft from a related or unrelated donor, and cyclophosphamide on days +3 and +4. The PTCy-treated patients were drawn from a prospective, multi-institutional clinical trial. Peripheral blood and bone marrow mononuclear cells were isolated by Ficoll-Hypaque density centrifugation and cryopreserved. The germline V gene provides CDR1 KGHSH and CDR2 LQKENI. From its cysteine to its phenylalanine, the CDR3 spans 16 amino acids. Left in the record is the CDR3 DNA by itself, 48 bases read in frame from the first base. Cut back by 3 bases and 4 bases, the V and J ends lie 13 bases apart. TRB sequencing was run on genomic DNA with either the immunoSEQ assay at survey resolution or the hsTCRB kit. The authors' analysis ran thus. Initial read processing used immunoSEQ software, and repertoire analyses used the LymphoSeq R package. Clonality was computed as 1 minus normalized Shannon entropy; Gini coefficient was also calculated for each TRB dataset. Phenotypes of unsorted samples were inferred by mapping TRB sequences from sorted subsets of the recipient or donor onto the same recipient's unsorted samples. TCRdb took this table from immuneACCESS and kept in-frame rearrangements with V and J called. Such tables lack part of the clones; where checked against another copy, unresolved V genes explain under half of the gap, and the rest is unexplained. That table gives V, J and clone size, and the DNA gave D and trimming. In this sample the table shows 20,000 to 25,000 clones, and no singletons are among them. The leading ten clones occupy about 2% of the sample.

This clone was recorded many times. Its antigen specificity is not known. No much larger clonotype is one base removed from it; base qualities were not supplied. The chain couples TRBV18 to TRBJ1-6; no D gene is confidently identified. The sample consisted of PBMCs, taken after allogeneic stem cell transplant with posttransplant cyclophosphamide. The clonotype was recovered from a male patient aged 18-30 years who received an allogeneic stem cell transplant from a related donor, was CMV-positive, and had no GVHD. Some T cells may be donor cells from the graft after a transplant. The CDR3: CASSPNSERYNSPLHF. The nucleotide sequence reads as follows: TGTGCCAGCTCACCTAATTCGGAGCGATATAATTCACCCCTCCACTTT. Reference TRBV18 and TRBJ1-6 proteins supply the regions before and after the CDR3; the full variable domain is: NAGVMQNPRHLVRRRGQEARLRCSPMKGHSHVYWYRQLPEEGLKFMVYLQKENIIDESGMPKERFSAEFPKEGPSILRIQQVVRGDSAAYFCASSPNSERYNSPLHFGNGTRLTVT.